The rows below give T cell receptor beta chains drawn from one sample of a study of cytomegalovirus exposure and HLA in healthy donors. Using immunoSEQ multiplex PCR, the repertoire was profiled, and TCRdb retains in-frame clones only, with some absent. This sample yields some 150,000 clones, of which around 79% are seen a single time; 3% to 4% belongs to the top ten. The sequenced sample was PBMCs. The receptors were gathered from a human donor in good health. Each CDR3 is given with its conserved first and last residue. The order of the fields is clone size, V gene, J gene, D gene, CDR3 protein, CDR3 DNA. D genes are given only for firm matches. Expanded clones are given a class, and other clones once, few, many or no size at all.

clone size: .; V gene: TRBV5-5; J gene: TRBJ2-7; D gene: TRBD1; CDR3 protein: CASSPGQFNNEQYF; CDR3 DNA: TGTGCCAGCAGCCCGGGACAGTTCAATAACGAGCAGTACTTC
clone size: .; V gene: TRBV4-2; J gene: TRBJ1-2; D gene: .; CDR3 protein: CASSQVNRAIYGYTF; CDR3 DNA: TGTGCCAGCAGCCAAGTAAACAGGGCTATCTATGGCTACACCTTC
clone size: .; V gene: TRBV6-5; J gene: TRBJ1-2; D gene: .; CDR3 protein: CASSPPPAGFYGYTF; CDR3 DNA: TGTGCCAGCAGCCCCCCCCCGGCAGGCTTCTATGGCTACACCTTC
clone size: once; V gene: TRBV19; J gene: TRBJ2-3; D gene: TRBD2; CDR3 protein: CASSTLREGGVTDTQYF; CDR3 DNA: TGTGCCAGTAGTACGCTCCGGGAGGGGGGTGTCACAGATACGCAGTATTTT
clone size: .; V gene: TRBV6-6; J gene: TRBJ2-3; D gene: TRBD1; CDR3 protein: CASNIGTGRLTDTQYF; CDR3 DNA: TGTGCCAGCAACATAGGGACAGGCCGACTCACAGATACGCAGTATTTT
clone size: .; V gene: TRBV7-9; J gene: TRBJ1-1; D gene: .; CDR3 protein: CASSLQGQRQAFF; CDR3 DNA: TGTGCCAGCAGCTTACAAGGACAAAGGCAGGCTTTCTTT
clone size: .; V gene: TRBV5-4; J gene: TRBJ2-7; D gene: .; CDR3 protein: CASGRGASSYEQYF; CDR3 DNA: TGTGCCAGCGGTCGGGGGGCTTCGTCCTACGAGCAGTACTTC
clone size: .; V gene: TRBV11-1; J gene: TRBJ2-7; D gene: .; CDR3 protein: CASSGGTSYEQYF; CDR3 DNA: TGTGCCAGCAGCGGGGGGACCTCCTACGAGCAGTACTTC
clone size: few; V gene: TRBV4-1; J gene: TRBJ1-5; D gene: TRBD1; CDR3 protein: CASRETGGNQPQHF; CDR3 DNA: TGCGCCAGCAGGGAGACAGGGGGCAATCAGCCCCAGCATTTT
clone size: .; V gene: TRBV19; J gene: TRBJ2-7; D gene: .; CDR3 protein: CASSGPGANEQYF; CDR3 DNA: TGTGCCAGTAGTGGTCCAGGGGCTAACGAGCAGTACTTC
clone size: .; V gene: TRBV29-1; J gene: TRBJ2-7; D gene: TRBD2; CDR3 protein: CSVVSGAYEQYF; CDR3 DNA: TGCAGCGTTGTGAGCGGGGCCTACGAGCAGTACTTC
clone size: .; V gene: TRBV5-1; J gene: TRBJ2-7; D gene: TRBD2; CDR3 protein: CASSLRLAGAYEQYF; CDR3 DNA: TGCGCCAGCAGCTTGAGGCTAGCGGGAGCCTACGAGCAGTACTTC
clone size: .; V gene: TRBV28; J gene: TRBJ1-1; D gene: TRBD1; CDR3 protein: CASSLEGTGNTEAFF; CDR3 DNA: TGTGCCAGCAGTTTAGAGGGGACAGGGAACACTGAAGCTTTCTTT
clone size: few; V gene: TRBV25-1; J gene: TRBJ1-5; D gene: .; CDR3 protein: CASSGAGEEQPQHF; CDR3 DNA: TGTGCCAGCAGTGGAGCGGGGGAAGAGCAGCCCCAGCATTTT
clone size: .; V gene: TRBV2; J gene: TRBJ1-2; D gene: .; CDR3 protein: CASSRSGEAGTDTGYTF; CDR3 DNA: TGTGCCAGCAGTAGAAGTGGGGAGGCCGGGACCGATACTGGCTACACCTTC
clone size: .; V gene: TRBV19; J gene: TRBJ2-4; D gene: .; CDR3 protein: CASRPTGLAKNIQYF; CDR3 DNA: TGTGCCAGTAGACCTACCGGACTAGCCAAAAACATTCAGTACTTC
clone size: .; V gene: TRBV11-2; J gene: TRBJ1-1; D gene: .; CDR3 protein: CASASYMNTEAFF; CDR3 DNA: TGTGCCAGCGCTAGCTACATGAACACTGAAGCTTTCTTT
clone size: .; V gene: TRBV29-1; J gene: TRBJ1-1; D gene: .; CDR3 protein: CSGWGDTEAFF; CDR3 DNA: TGCAGCGGATGGGGGGACACTGAAGCTTTCTTT
clone size: .; V gene: TRBV29-1; J gene: TRBJ1-1; D gene: .; CDR3 protein: CSVVFPGGKAAEAFF; CDR3 DNA: TGCAGCGTTGTCTTTCCGGGGGGGAAGGCGGCTGAAGCTTTCTTT
clone size: .; V gene: TRBV19; J gene: TRBJ1-1; D gene: TRBD1; CDR3 protein: CASRQGAFILNTEAFF; CDR3 DNA: TGTGCCAGTAGACAGGGGGCCTTTATCCTGAACACTGAAGCTTTCTTT
clone size: .; V gene: TRBV19; J gene: TRBJ1-5; D gene: .; CDR3 protein: CASSTQGNQPQHF; CDR3 DNA: TGTGCCAGTAGTACTCAGGGTAATCAGCCCCAGCATTTT
clone size: .; V gene: TRBV27; J gene: TRBJ2-7; D gene: .; CDR3 protein: CASSLGAGGGGYEQYF; CDR3 DNA: TGTGCCAGCAGTTTAGGGGCCGGCGGTGGTGGGTACGAGCAGTACTTC
clone size: .; V gene: TRBV7-2; J gene: TRBJ1-4; D gene: .; CDR3 protein: CASSLNREELFF; CDR3 DNA: TGTGCCAGCAGCCTCAACAGGGAAGAACTGTTTTTT
clone size: .; V gene: TRBV11-2; J gene: TRBJ1-6; D gene: TRBD1; CDR3 protein: CASRRPGQGYSPLHF; CDR3 DNA: TGTGCCAGCAGACGTCCGGGACAGGGTTATTCACCCCTCCACTTT